The entry that follows covers one TCR beta chain sequence. This clone has a count of ten or more. Its antigen target is currently unknown. Within one base of it there is no much larger clone, and no base qualities were kept. The sample comes from a study of T cells after posttransplantation cyclophosphamide (dated by TCRdb to the mid-2010s). Study-level background: The study tracked T cell repertoire reconstitution by TRB sequencing after myeloablative bone marrow transplantation using posttransplantation cyclophosphamide as GVHD prophylaxis. Because TRA and TRB clonality were tightly correlated in nine or ten samples, subsequent TCR analyses were focused on TRB only. Blood from all 34 PTCy patients with 1-year posttransplant specimens was subjected to TRB sequencing. Samples from about 37 PTCy-treated patients and fewer than 20 related bone marrow donors of those patients were subjected to antigen receptor sequencing. Public TRB sequences were searched against a database of over 3,500 sequences associated with responses to pathogens, tumor antigens, self-antigens and alloantigens. In 3 patients, up to about 3 additional blood samples taken between 2 and 5.2 years after transplant also underwent TRB sequencing, as did pretransplant blood from several patients.

Taken from cysteine to phenylalanine, the CDR3 has 13 residues. Only the CDR3 DNA stays, 39 bases, in frame from base 1. Taken from the germline V gene, the CDR1 and CDR2 loops are MDHEN and SYDVKM. The trim is 8 bases for V and 14 bases for J, with a gap of 24 bases between the germline ends. Genomic DNA was the input for TRB sequencing, which was run either with the immunoSEQ assay at survey resolution or with the hsTCRB kit. The study's own analysis went as follows. The immunoSEQ software handled initial read processing, and the LymphoSeq R package was used for repertoire analyses. For each TRB dataset, clonality was calculated as 1 minus normalized Shannon entropy, and the Gini coefficient was computed as well. To infer phenotypes in unsorted samples, TRB sequences from sorted subsets of the recipient or donor were mapped onto unsorted samples from the same recipient. TCRdb carries this immuneACCESS record with in-frame sequences only. Its versions omit some clonotypes, under half of them owing to an unresolved V gene in the studies checked, with the rest unexplained. V and J calls plus clone size are reproduced from that table; the DNA served to infer D and trimming. Here the sample lists about 2,300 clones, none seen once only. Roughly 25% of the sample goes to the ten largest clones.

The treatment or condition label corresponds to: high-dose cyclophosphamide on days +3 and +4 as single-agent GVHD prophylaxis. Busulfan and fludarabine conditioning, a related or unrelated marrow graft, and cyclophosphamide on days +3 and +4 were given to PTCy patients. PTCy-treated patients were drawn from a prospective multi-institutional clinical trial. Peripheral blood and bone marrow mononuclear cells were isolated by Ficoll-Hypaque density centrifugation and were cryopreserved. Overall study outcomes, separate from this receptor: The TRB repertoires of T cells infiltrating skin or the GI tract showed only limited overlap with the TRB repertoires found in blood. Across 45 or so patients, recipient CMV seropositivity and CMV reactivation were highly associated with TRB clonality; PTCy diversity was similar to CNI/methotrexate controls. At 1-2 months, donor-recipient similarity was low but rose over the first year, and the later blood repertoires were often dominated by donor CD8+ memory clones.

The V gene is TRBV28 and the J gene is TRBJ1-2; the best D guess is TRBD1, with 6 bases matching. This TCR was recovered from a female patient in her 60s who received an allogeneic stem cell transplant from an unrelated donor, was CMV-positive, and had acute GVHD only. Once a transplant has taken place, some T cells may be donor derived. Sequenced here: PBMCs, sampled after an allogeneic stem cell transplant with post-transplant cyclophosphamide. The bases read TGTGCCAGCCTCGGCGCTCCACAGGGATACGTGACCTTC. It specifies CASLGAPQGYVTF.